This passage covers 18 T cell receptor beta chains from one sample sequenced in a study of molecular identifiers for immune sequencing clone quantification. TCRdb independently ran MiXCR on the PCR reads; one entry per CDR3 protein. The table lists roughly 320,000 distinct CDR3 sequences, 20% to 25% of them singletons. Sequencing was carried out using naive CD8+ T cells from blood, with Jurkat cell RNA spiked in. The subset is: FACS-sorted CD8+CD4-CCR7+CD45RA+ naive T cells. These receptors all stem from a human donor in good health. Some libraries in this study had Jurkat cell RNA spiked in.

This clonotype has a count of ten or more. The rearrangement joins TRBV20-1 to TRBJ1-1, with D maybe TRBD1 (5 bases). This CDR3 has 16 amino acids. Trimming stripped 3 bases from V and 2 bases from J, with 19 bases between. Looked up from germline, CDR1 is DFQATT and CDR2 is SNEGSKA (reference sequence). This chain's CDR3 is CSARPRPFGTNTEAFF. In DNA form, the CDR3 reads TGCAGTGCTAGGCCTAGGCCCTTCGGGACTAACACTGAAGCTTTCTTT.

This clonotype came up many times. The V and J genes are TRBV24-1 and TRBJ2-1, with D possibly matching TRBD2 (6 bases). The CDR3 extends over 15 amino acids. Looked up from germline, CDR1 is KGHDR and CDR2 is SFDVKD. Deletions cut 0 bases from V and 9 bases from J, with 14 bases between. CDR3: CATSDLEEGPGEQFF. CDR3 coding DNA: TGTGCCACCAGTGATTTGGAGGAGGGGCCGGGTGAGCAGTTCTTC.

Note on this clonotype: A clone one base away is much larger, so this may be a read error. The chain recombines TRBV24-1 with TRBJ2-7, with 11 bases identical to TRBD2. Germline V lookup: CDR1 KGHDR, CDR2 SFDVKD. The CDR3 totals 15 residues. As DNA, the CDR3 is TGTGCCACCAGTGATCCCACTAGCGGGGGTTACGAGCAGCACTTC. As protein: CATSDPTSGGYEQHF.

As to this clonotype: This could be a read error, since a much larger clone is one nucleotide away. This likely comes from a read error, as the CDR3 has no conserved phenylalanine or tryptophan at its end. The J gene is TRBJ1-1, the V gene TRBV4-1; maybe TRBD1 (5 bases). V dropped 3 bases and J dropped 5 bases, with 13 bases sitting between them. The CDR3 sequence is 14 residues long. From germline, CDR1 is MGHRA and CDR2 YSYEKL. The CDR3 DNA reads TGCGCCAGCAGCCAGACACCTGGGGGGACTGAAGCTTTCTCT. It codes for CASSQTPGGTEAFS.

Points on this clonotype: This sequence may be a read error, since a much larger clone differs from it by one base. This chain connects TRBV24-1 to TRBJ2-2; D may correspond to TRBD1 or TRBD2 (5 bases each). Per germline, CDR1 KGHDR and CDR2 SFDVKD. This CDR3 contains 14 residues. Here the CDR3 reads CATQMGVNTGELVF. For the CDR3, the DNA is TGTGCCACCCAAATGGGGGTAAACACCGGGGAGCTGGTTTTT.

This clonotype was seen many times. The gene calls are TRBV4-3 and TRBJ1-6; D possibly corresponds to TRBD1 (6 bases). The CDR3 runs to 16 residues. Trimming left V 0 bases short and J 4 bases short, with 10 bases between. The germline V gene has CDR1 LGHNA and CDR2 YSLEER. The chain's CDR3 is CASSQERGWYNSPLHF. The CDR3 DNA reads as TGCGCCAGCAGCCAAGAAAGGGGGTGGTATAATTCACCCCTCCACTTT.

This clonotype was detected many times. The chain joins TRBV20-1 to TRBJ2-3; 10 nucleotides line up with TRBD2. Germline assignment: CDR1 DFQATT and CDR2 SNEGSKA (reference sequence). This CDR3 is built from 14 residues. Trimming at V came to 6 bases and at J to 7 bases, leaving 10 bases not matched to a gene. CDR3: CSALGTSGIYTQYF. CDR3 sequence (DNA): TGCAGTGCCCTGGGAACTAGCGGGATTTATACGCAGTATTTT.

This clonotype was counted ten times or more. The chain employs TRBV7-2 and TRBJ2-3; no clear D gene. Germline V CDR1 and CDR2: SGHTA, FQGNSA. V was pared by 1 base and J by 4 bases, with 6 bases between. The CDR3 loop spans 13 amino acids. The CDR3 spells CASSLVGADTQYF. As DNA, the CDR3 is TGTGCCAGCAGCTTAGTTGGGGCAGATACGCAGTATTTT.

To note about this clonotype: A much larger clone lies a single base off, so this may be a read error. The chain carries TRBV6-2 or TRBV6-3 and TRBJ1-5, with D unclear. CDR3 size: 14 residues. Germline V gives CDR1 MNHEY, CDR2 SVGEGT. CDR3 sequence: CASSYYSFGQPRHF. CDR3 in DNA: TGTGCCAGCAGTTACTATTCCTTTGGTCAGCCCCGGCATTTT.

To note about this clonotype: A clone one base away is much larger, so this may be a read error. The chain joins TRBV28 to TRBJ2-2, with TRBD1 identical over 10 bases. The CDR3 runs 16 residues. Germline V gene sequence: CDR1 MDHEN, CDR2 SYDVKM. V lost 7 bases to trimming and J lost 5 bases; unmatched junction nucleotides: 10. This CDR3 reads CASNFARDRGTGELFF. CDR3 nucleotide sequence: TGTGCCAGCAACTTCGCCCGGGACAGGGGTACCGGGGAGCTGTTTTTT.

This clonotype occurred a few times. The chain is built from TRBV6-2 or TRBV6-3 and TRBJ2-3; D is possibly TRBD1 or TRBD2 (5 bases each). This CDR3 has 14 amino acids. In germline, CDR1 is MNHEY, CDR2 SVGEGT. V lost 7 bases and J lost 4, with 15 bases in between. The CDR3 DNA reads as TGTGCCAGCACCGCGATGGGGGACGCAGATACGCAGTATTTT. It is translated as CASTAMGDADTQYF.

This clonotype was seen a single time. The V call is TRBV6-4, the J call TRBJ2-5; perhaps TRBD1 as D (5 bases). CDR3 length: 14 amino acids. The germline V and J ends were trimmed by 8 bases and 8 bases, with 21 bases remaining between them. The germline V gene has CDR1 MRHNA and CDR2 SNTAGT. CDR3 DNA sequence: TGTGCCAGCCGAAGTGCCGAGACAGACGTAACCCAGTACTTC. As protein: CASRSAETDVTQYF.

Worth noting for this clonotype: One junction end disagrees with the germline gene, perhaps due to a read error. V gene TRBV6-2 or TRBV6-3 combines with J gene TRBJ2-2, with 8 bases identical to TRBD2. There are 15 residues in the CDR3. Germline V gene lookup returns CDR1 MNHEY and CDR2 SVGEGT. The CDR3 here is CASNPGTSNTGGLFF. The CDR3 bases are TGCGCCAGCAATCCCGGGACTAGTAACACCGGGGGGCTGTTTTTT.

The rearrangement links TRBV9 to TRBJ2-6, with D unclear. This CDR3 comprises 16 residues. The germline V and J ends were trimmed by 0 bases and 12 bases, with 19 bases remaining between them. The germline CDR1 and CDR2 sequences are SGDLS and YYNGEE. The CDR3 sequence is CASSVATFGPSSVLTF. The CDR3 region has the DNA TGTGCCAGCAGCGTAGCTACGTTCGGGCCTTCGTCCGTCCTGACTTTC. The full variable domain, rest sourced from reference TRBV9 and TRBJ2-6, is DSGVTQTPKHLITATGQRVTLRCSPRSGDLSVYWYQQSLDQGLQFLIQYYNGEERAKGNILERFSAQQFPDLHSELNLSSLELGDSALYFCASSVATFGPSSVLTFGAGSRLTVL.

Notes on this clonotype: Just one base apart from a much larger clone, this may be a read error. The conserved phenylalanine or tryptophan is not found at the CDR3 terminus, so this likely reflects a read error. The V gene is TRBV7-9, the J gene TRBJ1-2, with D perhaps TRBD1 (5 bases). CDR3 size: 13 residues. Germline values: CDR1 SEHNR, CDR2 FQNEAQ (reference sequence). The V end lost 6 bases, the J end lost 4 bases, and 12 bases lay between the germline ends. CDR3 protein: CASRGGIPYGYTL. CDR3 sequence (DNA): TGTGCCAGCAGGGGGGGAATCCCCTATGGCTACACCCTC.

This clonotype was observed at least ten times. The rearrangement uses TRBV14 and TRBJ1-1; D is ambiguous. The germline CDR1 and CDR2 sequences are SGHDN and FVKESK. The CDR3 has 15 amino acids. V was clipped by 1 base and J by 0 bases, with 9 bases between them. DNA of the CDR3: TGTGCCAGCAGCCAAGTCCCAGATGTGAACACTGAAGCTTTCTTT. It translates to CASSQVPDVNTEAFF.

This clonotype was found a few times. The chain is built from TRBV4-3 and TRBJ1-2; 8 nucleotides match TRBD1. V shed 5 bases and J 8 bases; nucleotides not matched to a gene: 13. Germline CDR1 and CDR2: LGHNA and YSLEER. The CDR3 is made up of 15 amino acids. DNA of the CDR3: TGCGCCAGCAGCTTGTTGTTGGGACAGGCGGGGGGCTACACCTTC. Encoded protein: CASSLLLGQAGGYTF.

This clonotype was counted ten times or more. Here the CDR3 reads CASSLVLAGGYEQYF. The CDR3, as DNA: TGTGCCAGCAGCTTGGTATTAGCGGGAGGGTACGAGCAGTACTTC. The chain links TRBV5-4 to TRBJ2-7, with 11 positions matching TRBD2. V was pared by 0 bases and J by 4 bases, with 3 bases of the junction left unmatched. The germline CDR1 and CDR2 sequences are SGHNT and YYREEE (reference sequence). The CDR3 length is 15 residues.